The 19 T cell receptor beta chains listed next were all sequenced from one sample in a study of T cells in Graves' hyperthyroidism and ophthalmopathy. RNA transcripts were the template for amplifying TCR beta CDR3 regions. The HTBI primer set served for first-round RT-PCR of the TCR CDR3. TCRdb called the multiplex PCR reads again in MiXCR, with one record for every CDR3 protein. The sample shows around 690,000 distinct CDR3 sequences, 17% of them seen only once. The sequenced sample consisted of blood. All receptors derive from a man aged 50 or older with Graves' hyperthyroidism.

Many counts were recorded for this clonotype. The chain links TRBV11-2 to TRBJ2-1; D not resolved. The CDR3 has 12 residues. Trimming took 5 bases from V and 10 from J, leaving 12 bases between them. The germline CDR1 and CDR2 sequences are SGHAT and FQNNGV. CDR3 sequence (DNA): TGTGCCAGCAGCCCCCGGAGTTTCGAGCAGTTCTTC. Its translation: CASSPRSFEQFF.

The chain combines TRBV10-1 with TRBJ2-3; D may be TRBD1 (5 bases). V shed 3 bases and J shed 3 bases, with 10 bases lying between them. The CDR3 consists of 14 residues. Germline CDR1 WNHNN, CDR2 SYGVQD (reference sequence). CDR3 sequence: CASSDGRVTDTQYF. The CDR3 nucleotides are TGCGCCAGCAGTGACGGCAGGGTAACAGATACGCAGTATTTT.

The chain employs TRBV10-3 and TRBJ2-7, with 8 bases identical to TRBD1. Germline CDR1 ENHRY, CDR2 SYGVKD. The CDR3 sequence is 15 residues long. Trimming took 2 bases from V and 2 from J; bases not matched to a gene: 5. The chain's CDR3 is CAISEGLQGAYEQYF. In DNA form, the CDR3 reads TGTGCCATCAGTGAGGGTCTACAGGGGGCCTACGAGCAGTACTTC.

In this sample, this clonotype turned up a few times. The gene calls are TRBV24-1 and TRBJ2-7; D is perhaps TRBD1 or TRBD2 (5 bases each). The CDR3 has 13 amino acids. Germline V gene sequence: CDR1 KGHDR, CDR2 SFDVKD. V was shortened by 0 bases and J by 6 bases, with 8 bases between the two germline ends. CDR3 coding DNA: TGTGCCACCAGTGATTTGGGGGACGGCGAGCAGTACTTC. Its translation is CATSDLGDGEQYF.

This clonotype occurred a few times. The V gene is TRBV5-4, the J gene TRBJ2-7; 7 bases are a match to TRBD2. The trim removed 4 bases at V and 3 bases at J, leaving 10 bases unmatched. Germline V gene sequence: CDR1 SGHNT, CDR2 YYREEE (reference sequence). This CDR3 has 15 amino acids. CDR3 in DNA: TGTGCCAGCAGCCCATCCCCCGGACTAGACTACGAGCAGTACTTC. Translation: CASSPSPGLDYEQYF.

V and J are TRBV7-9 and TRBJ2-3; weak D call: TRBD2 (6 bases). The CDR3 loop spans 17 amino acids. V lost 5 bases, J lost 4 bases, and 22 bases lay in between. Germline assignment: CDR1 SEHNR and CDR2 FQNEAQ (reference sequence). The chain's CDR3 is CASSTRLRAGKADTQYF. Here the CDR3 DNA reads TGTGCCAGCAGCACCCGGCTCCGGGCGGGGAAGGCAGATACGCAGTATTTT. The full variable domain, its missing parts supplied by reference TRBV7-9 and TRBJ2-3, is DTGVSQNPRHKITKRGQNVTFRCDPISEHNRLYWYRQTLGQGPEFLTYFQNEAQLEKSRLLSDRFSAERPKGSFSTLEIQRTEQGDSAMYLCASSTRLRAGKADTQYFGPGTRLTVL.

In this sample, this clonotype turned up a few times. The chain joins TRBV5-1 to TRBJ2-7, with TRBD2 as a possible D gene (5 bases). The ends were cut back, 4 bases at V and 3 bases at J, with 20 bases in the middle. The length of the CDR3 is 16 residues. Germline CDR1 and CDR2: SGHRS and YFSETQ. CDR3 sequence: CASSEKVGARNYEQYF. CDR3 DNA: TGCGCCAGCAGCGAAAAGGTGGGAGCGAGAAACTACGAGCAGTACTTC.

This clonotype was recorded at least ten times. The rearrangement joins TRBV2 to TRBJ2-7, with D unclear. The germline V gene has CDR1 SNHLY and CDR2 FYNNEI. The CDR3 totals 12 residues. Trimming took 5 bases from V and 4 from J, leaving 9 bases between them. This CDR3 reads CASSFYLYEQYF. The CDR3 DNA follows: TGTGCCAGCAGTTTTTACCTGTACGAGCAGTACTTC.

This clonotype was counted many times. V gene TRBV3-1 combines with J gene TRBJ2-1; D gene ambiguous. The CDR3 is 16 amino acids. Trimming removed 0 bases at V and 3 bases at J, with 12 bases between. Germline V gene sequence: CDR1 LGHDT, CDR2 YNNKEL (reference sequence). As DNA, the CDR3 is TGTGCCAGCAGCCAAGATGTTAACAGAAACTACAATGAGCAGTTCTTC. Residues: CASSQDVNRNYNEQFF.

V and J are TRBV2 and TRBJ2-7, with D perhaps given as TRBD1 or TRBD2 (5 bases each). Germline CDR1 reads SNHLY; CDR2 reads FYNNEI. The CDR3 covers 13 residues. V lost 8 bases and J 2 bases, leaving 13 bases between the germline ends. CDR3 loop: CASGSWGTYEQYF. CDR3 coding DNA: TGTGCCAGCGGATCGTGGGGGACCTACGAGCAGTACTTC.

This clonotype has only a few counts. This chain joins TRBV27 and TRBJ1-3; the D is unclear. The CDR3 runs 11 residues. Germline CDR1 MNHEY, CDR2 SMNVEV (reference sequence). V lost 6 bases, J lost 2 bases, and 2 bases lay in between. The CDR3 bases are TGTGCCAGCAGAACTGGAAACACCATATATTTT. It specifies CASRTGNTIYF.

The genes are TRBV20-1 and TRBJ2-1; tentatively, D is TRBD1 or TRBD2 (6 bases each). CDR3 length: 13 amino acids. From germline, CDR1 is DFQATT and CDR2 SNEGSKA (reference sequence). Trimming left V 5 bases short and J 8 bases short, with 16 bases between. In DNA, the CDR3 is TGCAGTGCTGCGGGGTTCGGGGGCGATGAGCAGTTCTTC. Translating gives CSAAGFGGDEQFF.

The rearrangement uses TRBV18 and TRBJ1-1; 9 nucleotides match TRBD1. J gave up 8 bases and V 2 bases, and 6 bases lay outside the gene matches. Germline assignment: CDR1 KGHSH and CDR2 LQKENI. The CDR3 consists of 14 residues. CDR3 sequence (DNA): TGTGCCAGCTCACCAGGGACAGGGAAGGGGGAAGCTTTCTTT. Its translation is CASSPGTGKGEAFF.

This clonotype was seen at least ten times. The chain has TRBV27 and TRBJ2-1, with D tentatively TRBD2 (5 bases). The CDR3 loop spans 16 amino acids. Trimming removed 4 bases at V and 0 bases at J, with 13 bases between. Per germline, CDR1 MNHEY and CDR2 SMNVEV (reference sequence). CDR3 residues: CASSSAAVHSYNEQFF. The DNA of the CDR3 is TGTGCCAGCAGTTCGGCAGCGGTACACTCCTACAATGAGCAGTTCTTC.

As concerns this clonotype: A much more abundant neighbour one base away suggests this may be a read error. Because the CDR3 is missing its conserved closing phenylalanine or tryptophan, this is likely a read error. The chain is built from TRBV7-9 and TRBJ2-5; 9 nucleotides agree with TRBD2. V shed 3 bases and J 2 bases; nucleotides not matched to a gene: 4. Germline CDR1 reads SEHNR; CDR2 reads FQNEAQ (reference sequence). This CDR3 has 15 residues. The CDR3 is CASSFRLADQETQYS. The CDR3 DNA sequence: TGTGCCAGCAGCTTCCGACTAGCGGATCAAGAGACCCAGTACTCC.

In its sample, this clonotype was seen a few times. The chain links TRBV18 to TRBJ2-5; D is ambiguous. The CDR3 is 15 amino acids. V was clipped by 0 bases and J by 2 bases, with 10 bases between them. Per germline, CDR1 KGHSH and CDR2 LQKENI. CDR3 DNA: TGTGCCAGCTCACCACCTTCGGTTACACAAGAGACCCAGTACTTC. This translates into CASSPPSVTQETQYF.

This chain joins TRBV5-8 and TRBJ1-1; no firm D call. This CDR3 is 14 amino acids long. With 3 bases removed from V and 1 base from J, the gap between germline ends came to 10 bases. Germline V gives CDR1 SGHTS, CDR2 YDEGEE. The CDR3 DNA is TGTGCCAGCAGCTCCTCTGGGAGGAACACTGAAGCTTTCTTT. Protein product: CASSSSGRNTEAFF. Looking up the rest from reference TRBV5-8 and TRBJ1-1 gives the full variable domain: EAGVTQSPTHLIKTRGQQATLRCSPISGHTSVYWYQQALGLGLQFLLWYDEGEERNRGNFPPRFSGRQFPNYSSELNVNALELEDSALYLCASSSSGRNTEAFFGQGTRLTVV.

In this sample, this clonotype turned up many times. The chain links TRBV7-8 to TRBJ2-5, with D perhaps matching TRBD2 (5 bases). Trimming removed 2 bases from V and 5 bases from J, with 21 bases in between. Germline lookup yields CDR1 SGHVS and CDR2 FQNEAQ. The CDR3 is 17 residues long. The DNA of the CDR3 is TGTGCCAGCAGCTTATTCTACTCGGGTGGACCGGGGGAGACCCAGTACTTC. Translation: CASSLFYSGGPGETQYF.

About this clonotype: A much larger clone differs by one base, so this may be a read error. The chain couples TRBV11-2 to TRBJ2-1; 9 nucleotides line up with TRBD2. There are 15 residues in the CDR3. Germline CDR1 and CDR2: SGHAT and FQNNGV. The CDR3 nucleotides read TGTTCCAGCAGCTTTAGCGGGAGTACCTACAATGAGCAGTTCTTC. This encodes CSSSFSGSTYNEQFF.